Each of the 32 T cell receptor beta chains below was sequenced from the same sample in a study of cytotoxic CD8 clonotypes in ibrutinib-treated CLL listed by TCRdb under 2021. The library was produced with the immunoSEQ multiplex PCR assay. TCRdb took this table from immuneACCESS and kept in-frame rearrangements with V and J called. Such tables lack part of the clones; where checked against another copy, unresolved V genes explain under half of the gap, and the rest is unexplained. The table for this sample lists around 27,000 clones; less than 75% of them were counted only once. Jointly, the top ten make up over 4.5% of the sample. The sequenced sample was PBMCs, obtained before ibrutinib treatment. The receptors derive from a human donor with chronic lymphocytic leukemia.

This clone was seen a few times. The chain uses TRBV11-2 and TRBJ1-1; D not certain. Germline CDR1 and CDR2: SGHAT and FQNNGV. The CDR3 is 13 amino acids. Trimming left V 5 bases short and J 4 bases short, with 11 bases between. CDR3 residues: CASSPRVATEAFF. The CDR3 nucleotides are TGTGCCAGCAGCCCACGGGTTGCCACTGAAGCTTTCTTT.

The chain employs TRBV10-2 and TRBJ2-2; maybe TRBD1 (6 bases). Looked up from germline, CDR1 is WSHSY and CDR2 is SAAADI. V lost 7 bases and J 5 bases, leaving 8 bases between the germline ends. This CDR3 is built from 12 residues. The CDR3 sequence is CASTTGTGELFF. CDR3 nucleotide sequence: TGCGCCAGCACCACAGGGACCGGGGAGCTGTTTTTT.

The rearrangement joins TRBV4-1 to TRBJ2-3, with 8 bases that match TRBD2. CDR3 length: 15 amino acids. Germline CDR1 is MGHRA and CDR2 is YSYEKL. The V and J ends lost 4 bases and 0 bases, in that order; junction bases with no gene match: 3. CDR3 sequence reads: CASSLRLASTDTQYF. As DNA, the CDR3 is TGCGCCAGCAGCCTTCGACTAGCGAGCACAGATACGCAGTATTTT.

This chain links TRBV14 with TRBJ1-1; maybe TRBD1 (6 bases). V lost 6 bases to trimming and J lost 3 bases, with 20 bases between them. The CDR3 has 16 amino acids. The V gene's germline CDR1 is SGHDN and CDR2 FVKESK. The CDR3 nucleotides are TGTGCCAGCAGTCCCCAGGAGGGGGGACTTGACACTGAAGCTTTCTTT. This sequence encodes CASSPQEGGLDTEAFF. The whole variable domain, remainder taken from reference TRBV14 and TRBJ1-1, is EAGVTQFPSHSVIEKGQTVTLRCDPISGHDNLYWYRRVMGKEIKFLLHFVKESKQDESGMPNNRFLAERTGGTYSTLKVQPAELEDSGVYFCASSPQEGGLDTEAFFGQGTRLTVV.

The chain carries TRBV5-8 and TRBJ1-4; unclear D gene. V lost 0 bases to trimming and J lost 8 bases, with 11 bases between them. Germline V gene lookup returns CDR1 SGHTS and CDR2 YDEGEE. The CDR3 covers 14 residues. The CDR3 spells CASSLVIGMEKLFF. The CDR3 DNA sequence: TGTGCCAGCAGCTTGGTCATAGGGATGGAAAAACTGTTTTTT.

Only a few counts were recorded for this clone. The chain is built from TRBV7-9 and TRBJ2-6; 9 bases fit TRBD2. The germline CDR1 and CDR2 sequences are SEHNR and FQNEAQ (reference sequence). V lost 5 bases, J lost 0 bases, and 8 bases stayed unmatched. CDR3 length: 18 residues. Here the CDR3 reads CASSRLGSGSSGANVLTF. DNA for the CDR3: TGTGCCAGCAGCCGGCTGGGTAGCGGGAGCTCTGGGGCCAACGTCCTGACTTTC.

CDR3 DNA: TGTGCCAGCAGCCTGACGGCAACTAATGAAAAACTGTTTTTT. Protein: CASSLTATNEKLFF. The V and J genes are TRBV7-8 and TRBJ1-4; D not resolved. V lost 5 bases to trimming and J lost 0 bases, with 7 bases between them. Germline V gene lookup returns CDR1 SGHVS and CDR2 FQNEAQ. The CDR3 is 14 residues long.

The rearrangement links TRBV10-2 to TRBJ2-7, with no clear D. V was trimmed by 4 bases and J by 0 bases, leaving 4 bases between them. The CDR3 consists of 12 residues. Germline V gives CDR1 WSHSY, CDR2 SAAADI. CDR3 loop: CASSGSSYEQYF. CDR3 nucleotides: TGCGCCAGCAGTGGAAGCTCCTACGAGCAGTACTTC.

The chain employs TRBV9 and TRBJ2-7, with a tentative D call TRBD2 (6 bases). V lost 1 base and J lost 2, with 10 bases in between. The CDR3 runs 14 residues. The germline V gene has CDR1 SGDLS and CDR2 YYNGEE. The CDR3 here is CASSVSGLPYEQYF. The CDR3 DNA reads as TGTGCCAGCAGCGTATCAGGACTACCCTACGAGCAGTACTTC. The full variable domain, its missing parts supplied by reference TRBV9 and TRBJ2-7, is DSGVTQTPKHLITATGQRVTLRCSPRSGDLSVYWYQQSLDQGLQFLIQYYNGEERAKGNILERFSAQQFPDLHSELNLSSLELGDSALYFCASSVSGLPYEQYFGPGTRLTVT.

A few counts support this clone. The V and J genes are TRBV28 and TRBJ1-2, with a weak D call TRBD1 (6 bases). Trimming removed 6 bases at V and 4 bases at J, with 18 bases between. CDR1 and CDR2 (germline): MDHEN, SYDVKM. The CDR3 sequence is 15 residues long. In nucleotides, the CDR3 is TGTGCCAGCAGCCTGGGGAGGGGGGATATCTATGGCTACACCTTC. This sequence encodes CASSLGRGDIYGYTF.

The chain is built from TRBV10-3 and TRBJ1-2; TRBD1 matches at 8 bases. The CDR3 length is 17 residues. Germline values: CDR1 ENHRY, CDR2 SYGVKD. V shed 3 bases and J 5 bases; nucleotides not matched to a gene: 14. The CDR3 DNA follows: TGTGCCATCAGTGATTTTAACAGGGGGGCGGAGGCTTATGGCTACACCTTC. Amino acid sequence: CAISDFNRGAEAYGYTF.

The rearrangement links TRBV29-1 to TRBJ2-7; 9 bases agree with TRBD1. V lost 1 base, J lost 4 bases, and 2 bases stayed unmatched. This CDR3 spans 13 amino acids. Germline assignment: CDR1 SQVTM and CDR2 ANQGSEA. CDR3 loop: CSVEGQGVYEQYF. The CDR3 DNA is TGCAGCGTTGAAGGACAGGGGGTGTACGAGCAGTACTTC.

The V gene is TRBV6-5, the J gene TRBJ2-7, with D possibly TRBD2 on 5 matching bases. The V end lost 0 bases, the J end lost 3 bases, and 9 bases lay between the germline ends. Per the germline V gene, CDR1 is MNHEY and CDR2 is SVGAGI. CDR3 length: 14 residues. CDR3 nucleotide sequence: TGTGCCAGCAGTTACTCTAGTCGGGACTACGAGCAGTACTTC. This codes for CASSYSSRDYEQYF.

The rearrangement links TRBV5-1 to TRBJ2-6; no clear D. Trimming removed 1 base from V and 2 bases from J, with 4 bases in between. The CDR3 spans 14 residues. The V gene's germline CDR1 is SGHRS and CDR2 YFSETQ. This CDR3 is CASSLSAGANVLTF. The CDR3 nucleotides are TGCGCCAGCAGCTTGTCTGCTGGGGCCAACGTCCTGACTTTC.

J is TRBJ1-5 and V is TRBV10-3; D unclear. Trimming cost V 0 bases and J 3 bases, with 9 bases left between them. Germline CDR1 is ENHRY and CDR2 is SYGVKD. The CDR3 totals 15 residues. The CDR3 DNA reads TGTGCCATCAGTGAGTCGGAACAGAACAATCAGCCCCAGCATTTT. As protein: CAISESEQNNQPQHF.

The table lists this clone with a few counts. This chain connects TRBV5-1 to TRBJ1-3; no clear D. Between the trimmed V and J ends, which lost 0 bases and 2 bases, there was a span of 6 bases. The CDR3 totals 14 residues. Germline CDR1 SGHRS, CDR2 YFSETQ. The CDR3 is CASSLGTTGNTIYF. CDR3 DNA sequence: TGCGCCAGCAGCTTGGGGACTACTGGAAACACCATATATTTT. Using reference TRBV5-1 and TRBJ1-3 for the parts outside the CDR3, the full variable domain is KAGVTQTPRYLIKTRGQQVTLSCSPISGHRSVSWYQQTPGQGLQFLFEYFSETQRNKGNFPGRFSGRQFSNSRSEMNVSTLELGDSALYLCASSLGTTGNTIYFGEGSWLTVV.

The chain joins TRBV15 to TRBJ1-2; TRBD1 matches at 7 bases. This CDR3 has 17 amino acids. Per the germline V gene, CDR1 is LNHNV and CDR2 is YYDKDF (reference sequence). Germline trimming cut 3 bases from V and 2 bases from J; bases unmatched to any gene: 12. For the CDR3, the DNA is TGTGCCACCAGCAGGAGCCCCGGACAGGTCAAAAACTATGGCTACACCTTC. Translation gives CATSRSPGQVKNYGYTF.

The chain recombines TRBV5-1 with TRBJ1-3; TRBD1 matches 8 bases. Germline CDR1 SGHRS, CDR2 YFSETQ. The CDR3 extends over 16 amino acids. V shed 3 bases, J shed 1 base, and the junction held 6 bases outside the gene matches. CDR3 sequence (DNA): TGCGCCAGCAGCTCGACAGGGGCCGATTCTGGAAACACCATATATTTT. Encoded protein: CASSSTGADSGNTIYF. The full variable domain, rest sourced from reference TRBV5-1 and TRBJ1-3, is KAGVTQTPRYLIKTRGQQVTLSCSPISGHRSVSWYQQTPGQGLQFLFEYFSETQRNKGNFPGRFSGRQFSNSRSEMNVSTLELGDSALYLCASSSTGADSGNTIYFGEGSWLTVV.

This chain joins TRBV6-4 and TRBJ2-3; no firm D call. This CDR3 is built from 14 residues. CDR1 and CDR2 from the germline V gene are MRHNA and SNTAGT. V was cut by 3 bases and J by 1 base, with 8 bases left in between. CDR3 DNA sequence: TGTGCCAGCAGTGAACAATCGGGCACAGATACGCAGTATTTT. Its protein product is CASSEQSGTDTQYF.

This chain uses TRBV5-4 with TRBJ2-7; D may be TRBD2 (5 bases). Germline V gene lookup returns CDR1 SGHNT and CDR2 YYREEE (reference sequence). The CDR3 is 13 amino acids. The ends were cut back, 3 bases at V and 12 bases at J, with 19 bases in the middle. The CDR3 region is CASSSHEKRFLYF. CDR3 bases: TGTGCCAGCAGCTCTCATGAAAAGCGGTTTCTGTACTTC. The variable domain in full, completed from reference TRBV5-4 and TRBJ2-7, reads ETGVTQSPTHLIKTRGQQVTLRCSSQSGHNTVSWYQQALGQGPQFIFQYYREEENGRGNFPPRFSGLQFPNYSSELNVNALELDDSALYLCASSSHEKRFLYFGPGTRLTVT.

The chain joins TRBV4-3 to TRBJ2-7, with TRBD1 as a possible D gene (5 bases). The CDR3 totals 15 residues. In germline, CDR1 is LGHNA, CDR2 YSLEER. V dropped 0 bases and J dropped 2 bases, with 11 bases sitting between them. The CDR3 reads CASSQDMGQTYEQYF. CDR3 in DNA: TGCGCCAGCAGCCAAGATATGGGGCAGACCTACGAGCAGTACTTC.

The rearrangement joins TRBV6-5 to TRBJ1-1, with D perhaps matching TRBD1 (5 bases). The CDR3 extends over 12 amino acids. CDR1 and CDR2 (germline): MNHEY, SVGAGI. The germline V and J ends were trimmed by 6 bases and 5 bases, with 10 bases remaining between them. CDR3 residues: CASRGPRTEAFF. In nucleotides, the CDR3 is TGTGCCAGCAGGGGACCCCGGACTGAAGCTTTCTTT.

This clone appeared a few times. V usage is TRBV29-1 and J usage is TRBJ2-3; D is undetermined. The CDR3 contains 15 residues. Per the germline V gene, CDR1 is SQVTM and CDR2 is ANQGSEA. Deletions cut 2 bases from V and 6 bases from J, with 18 bases between. This CDR3 reads CSVEKVWTASDTQYF. The CDR3 DNA reads as TGCAGCGTTGAAAAGGTCTGGACGGCTTCCGATACGCAGTATTTT.

V usage is TRBV19 and J usage is TRBJ2-7; 9 bases map to TRBD1. Trimming took 5 bases from V and 4 from J; bases not matched to a gene: 9. The germline V gene encodes CDR1 LNHDA and CDR2 SQIVND (reference sequence). The CDR3 covers 15 residues. For the CDR3, the DNA is TGTGCCAGTAGTCGACAGGGGGTCATGGGGTACGAGCAGTACTTC. This encodes CASSRQGVMGYEQYF.

The V and J genes are TRBV19 and TRBJ2-1; TRBD1 aligns across 8 bases. V shed 5 bases, J shed 4 bases, and the junction held 10 bases outside the gene matches. This CDR3 is 16 amino acids long. Germline V gene data show CDR1 as LNHDA and CDR2 as SQIVND (reference sequence). CDR3 nucleotides: TGTGCCAGTAGTGGCCGGCGGACAGGGTATTACAATGAGCAGTTCTTC. As protein: CASSGRRTGYYNEQFF.

The J gene is TRBJ2-5, the V gene TRBV28, with D perhaps assigned TRBD1 or TRBD2 (5 bases each). There are 14 residues in the CDR3. V was clipped by 11 bases and J by 4 bases, with 20 bases between them. Germline loops: CDR1 MDHEN, CDR2 SYDVKM. The DNA for the CDR3 is TGTGCCGTGAGCAGGCTAGAGGGGCGAGAGACCCAGTACTTC. Its protein product is CAVSRLEGRETQYF.

By share, this clone ranks as medium-sized (0.01 to 0.1%). The CDR3 sequence: CASSLGGKAGANVLTF. CDR3 in DNA: TGTGCCAGCAGCTTGGGGGGCAAGGCTGGGGCCAACGTCCTGACTTTC. The V and J genes are TRBV11-3 and TRBJ2-6; TRBD1 or TRBD2 may be the D gene (6 bases each). V lost 3 bases to trimming and J lost 2 bases, with 11 bases between them. The length of the CDR3 is 16 residues. CDR1 and CDR2 from the germline V gene are SGHNT and YENEEA.

This chain uses TRBV7-2 with TRBJ2-2; TRBD2 matches 8 bases. The CDR3 consists of 16 residues. Germline V CDR1 and CDR2: SGHTA, FQGNSA. The ends lost 5 bases at V and 8 bases at J; junction bases unmatched: 13. The CDR3 DNA reads TGTGCCAGCAGCCCTTTAGCGGGGCTCGGACGGGGGGAGCTGTTTTTT. Translation gives CASSPLAGLGRGELFF.

By share, this clone ranks as medium-sized. This chain uses TRBV10-3 with TRBJ2-7, with TRBD1 as a possible D gene (5 bases). V was trimmed by 0 bases and J by 3 bases, leaving 9 bases between them. The CDR3 loop spans 14 amino acids. The germline CDR1 and CDR2 sequences are ENHRY and SYGVKD. This CDR3 is CAISESKGNYEQYF. The CDR3 DNA is TGTGCCATCAGTGAGTCCAAGGGGAACTACGAGCAGTACTTC.

The V and J genes are TRBV7-2 and TRBJ2-5; 9 bases map to TRBD2. V gave up 2 bases and J gave up 4 bases; unmatched junction bases: 11. This CDR3 has 17 amino acids. Germline CDR1 reads SGHTA; CDR2 reads FQGNSA. For the CDR3, the DNA is TGTGCCAGCAGCTTATCGTTGCGGGGGGGCCTTGGAGAGACCCAGTACTTC. The encoded protein is CASSLSLRGGLGETQYF.

The J gene is TRBJ2-7, the V gene TRBV28; D might be TRBD2 (5 bases). The V gene lost 3 bases and the J gene lost 4 bases, with 13 bases spanning the gap. CDR3 size: 14 residues. The V gene's germline CDR1 is MDHEN and CDR2 SYDVKM. CDR3 region: CASSFGPGWYEQYF. CDR3 in DNA: TGTGCCAGCAGTTTTGGGCCGGGGTGGTACGAGCAGTACTTC.

The chain recombines TRBV7-9 with TRBJ2-3, with 7 bases lining up with TRBD1. V lost 2 bases and J lost 1; bases outside the gene matches: 3. Germline lookup yields CDR1 SEHNR and CDR2 FQNEAQ (reference sequence). The CDR3 runs 15 residues. The CDR3 nucleotides are TGTGCCAGCAGCTTAAGAGGGGGCGGCACAGATACGCAGTATTTT. It translates to CASSLRGGGTDTQYF.